These 29 T cell receptor beta chains were all obtained from the same sample, sequenced in a study of T-cell reconstitution after alpha-beta-depleted transplantation in children (dated by TCRdb to the mid-2010s). Preparation of the library involved PCR. The sample was run on an Illumina HiSeq 2500. Molecular barcoding was employed in the preparation of TCR libraries, with unique molecular identifiers being used to normalize TCRbeta repertoire quantification. In TCRdb, the public reads were trimmed at Q25 with fastp and aligned with MiXCR, with productive beta chains retained. CDR3 protein duplicates are merged, each entry listing the most common genes and DNA. The sample has roughly 490,000 distinct CDR3 sequences on record, over 10% of them singletons. In total, the top ten clones hold around 13% of the sample. The meaning of the sample's treatment or condition label: allogeneic hematopoietic cell transplantation with graft depleted of TCRalphabeta T cells and CD19 B cells.

Here the sequenced sample was PBMCs, mostly from graft donor cells, taken 180 days after TCRalphabeta/CD19-depleted stem cell transplant. The receptors shown here come from a female patient between 2 and 10 years old who had a stem cell transplant for aplastic anemia, so the T cells may come from the graft donor.

This clonotype was observed a handful of times. The chain employs TRBV10-3 and TRBJ2-6; 13 nucleotides match TRBD2. CDR1 is ENHRY and CDR2 is SYGVKD in the germline V gene. This CDR3 comprises 17 residues. The J segment lost 5 bases and the V segment lost 6 bases, leaving 7 bases of the junction unmatched. DNA for the CDR3: TGTGCCATCAGGGGGACTAGCGGGGTCCGGCGGGCCAACGTCCTGACTTTC. It specifies CAIRGTSGVRRANVLTF.

The rearrangement uses TRBV7-9 and TRBJ2-1; tentatively, D is TRBD2 (6 bases). The CDR3 is made up of 10 amino acids. Germline V lookup: CDR1 SEHNR, CDR2 FQNEAQ (reference sequence). This CDR3 is CRSGDNEQFF. In DNA, the CDR3 is TGTAGGTCGGGGGACAATGAGCAGTTCTTC. The whole variable domain, remainder taken from reference TRBV7-9 and TRBJ2-1, is DTGVSQNPRHKITKRGQNVTFRCDPISEHNRLYWYRQTLGQGPEFLTYFQNEAQLEKSRLLSDRFSAERPKGSFSTLEIQRTEQGDSAMYLCRSGDNEQFFGPGTRLTVL.

This clonotype was found a few times. The chain combines TRBV12-3 or TRBV12-4 with TRBJ2-1; no clear D. The germline V and J ends were trimmed by 0 bases and 9 bases, with 12 bases remaining between them. The CDR3 is 14 residues long. The CDR3 DNA is TGTGCCAGCAGTTTAGCGGACCACCCCGCTGAGCAGTTCTTC. Encoded protein: CASSLADHPAEQFF.

This clonotype was detected a few times. The rearrangement joins TRBV25-1 to TRBJ2-5; D is perhaps TRBD1 (5 bases). Germline V lookup: CDR1 MGHDK, CDR2 SYGVNS. The CDR3 consists of 15 residues. The V end lost 5 bases, the J end lost 2 bases, and 15 bases lay between the germline ends. CDR3 bases: TGTGCCAGCAGTCGTCCTGACAGATTACAAGAGACCCAGTACTTC. It translates to CASSRPDRLQETQYF.

The chain is built from TRBV30 and TRBJ1-2; D ambiguous. Germline CDR1 GTSNPN, CDR2 SVGIG (reference sequence). The CDR3 totals 11 residues. V was pared by 3 bases and J by 5 bases, with 7 bases between. The CDR3 region has the DNA TGTGCCTGGAGCTTTCGATATGGCTACACCTTC. The encoded protein is CAWSFRYGYTF. The full variable domain, completed using reference TRBV30 and TRBJ1-2, is SQTIHQWPATLVQPVGSPLSLECTVEGTSNPNLYWYRQAAGRGLQLLFYSVGIGQISSEVPQNLSASRPQDRQFILSSKKLLLSDSGFYLCAWSFRYGYTFGSGTRLTVV.

The table lists this clonotype with a few counts. The rearrangement links TRBV5-1 to TRBJ2-2; 13 bases map to TRBD2. Per germline, CDR1 SGHRS and CDR2 YFSETQ. With V trimmed by 4 bases and J by 1 base, 1 base remained unmatched. CDR3 length: 16 residues. The CDR3 is CASSGTSGMNTGELFF. The CDR3 nucleotides are TGCGCCAGCAGCGGGACTAGCGGGATGAACACCGGGGAGCTGTTTTTT.

Only a few counts were recorded for this clonotype. The chain couples TRBV5-1 to TRBJ2-1; tentative D call: TRBD1 (7 bases). V was clipped by 3 bases and J by 7 bases, with 17 bases between them. The CDR3 contains 15 residues. Germline CDR1 reads SGHRS; CDR2 reads YFSETQ. Here the CDR3 DNA reads TGCGCCAGCAGCTCGGAGGGACAGCTATGGAATGAGCAGTTCTTC. This encodes CASSSEGQLWNEQFF.

The rearrangement uses TRBV7-9 and TRBJ2-7, with 7 positions matching TRBD1. V lost 5 bases to trimming and J lost 7 bases; unmatched junction nucleotides: 14. CDR3 length: 15 residues. Looked up from germline, CDR1 is SEHNR and CDR2 is FQNEAQ (reference sequence). CDR3 DNA sequence: TGTGCCAGCAGCCCCGGTGACAGGGACCTACGGGAGCAGTACTTC. This encodes CASSPGDRDLREQYF.

The chain recombines TRBV10-3 with TRBJ2-7; D is ambiguous. CDR1 is ENHRY and CDR2 is SYGVKD in the germline V gene. V was trimmed by 0 bases and J by 0 bases, leaving 6 bases between them. The length of the CDR3 is 14 residues. CDR3 sequence reads: CAISESGPSYEQYF. The CDR3 DNA follows: TGTGCCATCAGTGAGTCCGGGCCCTCCTACGAGCAGTACTTC.

A few counts support this clonotype. This chain connects TRBV5-1 to TRBJ1-1; 8 nucleotides align to TRBD1. The CDR3 is 17 amino acids. V gave up 1 base and J gave up 2 bases; unmatched junction bases: 10. Germline V gene data show CDR1 as SGHRS and CDR2 as YFSETQ. CDR3 bases: TGCGCCAGCAGCTTGATAACAGGAACAGGGGGAAACACTGAAGCTTTCTTT. Protein product: CASSLITGTGGNTEAFF.

This clonotype was counted at least ten times. The CDR3 coding sequence is TGTGCCAGCAGTCGGACTGTCACCGGGGAGCTGTTTTTT. This encodes CASSRTVTGELFF. This chain joins TRBV12-3 or TRBV12-4 and TRBJ2-2, with D possibly TRBD2 on 5 matching bases. Trimming shortened V by 5 bases and J by 4 bases, and 8 bases separated the two germline ends. The CDR3 spans 13 residues.

This clonotype was seen more than once but under ten times. The DNA for the CDR3 is TGCGCCAGCAGCCAAGATCTGGCAGGGGAGTACGAGCAGTACTTC. Translation gives CASSQDLAGEYEQYF. The chain links TRBV4-3 to TRBJ2-7; D may be TRBD1 (6 bases). CDR1 is LGHNA, CDR2 YSLEER, per germline. CDR3 length equals 15 residues. V was cut by 0 bases and J by 4 bases, with 13 bases left in between.

As DNA, the CDR3 is TGTGCCAGCAGTAAGGGACTAGTTCTCTACGAGCAGTACGTC. It specifies CASSKGLVLYEQYV. The rearrangement links TRBV6-2 or TRBV6-3 to TRBJ2-7; 8 nucleotides match TRBD2. Germline lookup yields CDR1 MNHEY and CDR2 SVGEGT. V was clipped by 5 bases and J by 3 bases; unmatched bases: 6. CDR3 length: 14 amino acids.

CDR3 sequence reads: CASSYNIAGGRQFF. The CDR3 DNA sequence: TGCGCCAGCAGCTACAACATAGCGGGAGGAAGGCAGTTCTTC. The chain combines TRBV5-1 with TRBJ2-1; 10 bases map to TRBD2. The CDR3 is 14 residues long. Trimming cost V 3 bases and J 12 bases; bases outside gene matches: 9. CDR1 SGHRS and CDR2 YFSETQ come from the germline V gene. Looking up the rest from reference TRBV5-1 and TRBJ2-1 gives the full variable domain: KAGVTQTPRYLIKTRGQQVTLSCSPISGHRSVSWYQQTPGQGLQFLFEYFSETQRNKGNFPGRFSGRQFSNSRSEMNVSTLELGDSALYLCASSYNIAGGRQFFGPGTRLTVL.

This clonotype was found a few times. The chain links TRBV6-2 or TRBV6-3 to TRBJ2-7; 7 bases align to TRBD1. J lost 2 bases, V lost 5 bases, and 9 bases had no gene match. Germline CDR1 MNHEY, CDR2 SVGEGT. This CDR3 is built from 15 residues. The CDR3 spells CASSLTGRRTYEQYF. The CDR3 nucleotides read TGTGCCAGCAGTCTGACAGGGAGACGTACCTACGAGCAGTACTTC.

This clonotype was recorded a few times. The chain joins TRBV18 to TRBJ2-1, with D possibly TRBD2 on 6 matching bases. The germline CDR1 and CDR2 sequences are KGHSH and LQKENI. The CDR3 spans 13 residues. V lost 0 bases, J lost 9 bases, and 9 bases lay in between. CDR3 in DNA: TGTGCCAGCTCACCACCGGGCGGGGTTGAGCAGTTCTTC. This translates into CASSPPGGVEQFF.

There are a few counts of this clonotype. The chain uses TRBV20-1 and TRBJ2-1; a possible D gene is TRBD2 (6 bases). From germline, CDR1 is DFQATT and CDR2 SNEGSKA (reference sequence). V was pared by 6 bases and J by 5 bases, with 14 bases between. The length of the CDR3 is 13 residues. The CDR3 region has the DNA TGCAGTGCGCCGGGACTGGCGCACAATGAGCAGTTCTTC. It yields the protein CSAPGLAHNEQFF.

This clonotype came up a few times. This chain connects TRBV6-5 to TRBJ1-1; 8 positions match TRBD1. V gave up 4 bases and J gave up 4 bases; unmatched junction bases: 11. This CDR3 region has 16 residues. Germline-derived CDR1 and CDR2 are MNHEY and SVGAGI. The CDR3 region has the DNA TGTGCCAGCAGTTTGACAGGGGCTGAGGAAGGCACTGAAGCTTTCTTT. Protein: CASSLTGAEEGTEAFF.

The V and J genes are TRBV7-9 and TRBJ2-7, with D tentatively TRBD1 (5 bases). This CDR3 is built from 14 residues. V was pared by 5 bases and J by 2 bases, with 13 bases between. The germline CDR1 and CDR2 sequences are SEHNR and FQNEAQ (reference sequence). CDR3 sequence (DNA): TGTGCCAGCAGCCCCTTTGGGGCCGCCTACGAGCAGTACTTC. Translated, it gives CASSPFGAAYEQYF.

This clonotype was seen only a few times. CDR3 in DNA: TGTGCCAGCACCTGGACTAGCGGCTACCAAGAGACCCAGTACTTC. This sequence encodes CASTWTSGYQETQYF. The chain employs TRBV7-9 and TRBJ2-5, with 10 bases that match TRBD2. The CDR3 covers 15 residues. Germline lookup yields CDR1 SEHNR and CDR2 FQNEAQ (reference sequence). V lost 7 bases and J lost 0; bases outside the gene matches: 5.

The chain links TRBV24-1 to TRBJ2-1; 10 bases agree with TRBD1. Trimming at V came to 8 bases and at J to 9 bases, leaving 12 bases not matched to a gene. This CDR3 comprises 15 residues. Per the germline V gene, CDR1 is KGHDR and CDR2 is SFDVKD. CDR3 DNA sequence: TGTGCCACCAACCCCGGGACAGGGGTCCAAAGTGAGCAGTTCTTC. Translating gives CATNPGTGVQSEQFF.

The table lists this clonotype with many counts. The J gene is TRBJ2-3, the V gene TRBV5-1; D not resolved. CDR3 length: 16 amino acids. Trimming removed 0 bases from V and 0 bases from J, with 11 bases in between. Germline lookup yields CDR1 SGHRS and CDR2 YFSETQ. The CDR3 region has the DNA TGCGCCAGCAGCTTGGCGTTAGACGGAAGCACAGATACGCAGTATTTT. Amino acid sequence: CASSLALDGSTDTQYF.

The chain couples TRBV7-2 to TRBJ1-1, with a possible D match to TRBD1 (6 bases). CDR3 length: 14 amino acids. From germline, CDR1 is SGHTA and CDR2 FQGNSA. Trimming left V 5 bases short and J 1 base short, with 11 bases between. The CDR3 bases are TGTGCCAGCAGCCCGATGACAGGGAACACTGAAGCTTTCTTT. Residues: CASSPMTGNTEAFF.

V usage is TRBV9 and J usage is TRBJ2-7; 8 bases are shared with TRBD2. V shed 1 base and J 5 bases; nucleotides not matched to a gene: 11. CDR3 length: 16 residues. Germline values: CDR1 SGDLS, CDR2 YYNGEE. CDR3 in DNA: TGTGCCAGCAGCGTACATGGCGGGAGGACAGTGGACGAGCAGTACTTC. This codes for CASSVHGGRTVDEQYF.

The table lists this clonotype with a few counts. The V call is TRBV24-1, the J call TRBJ2-1; D is tentatively TRBD1 or TRBD2 (6 bases each). The CDR3 totals 18 residues. The ends were cut back, 4 bases at V and 3 bases at J, with 21 bases in the middle. Germline V gives CDR1 KGHDR, CDR2 SFDVKD. The CDR3 sequence: CATSEGGRGTSFYNEQFF. The CDR3 DNA is TGTGCCACCAGTGAGGGGGGTAGGGGGACATCCTTCTACAATGAGCAGTTCTTC.

A few counts support this clonotype. The CDR3 DNA sequence: TGTGCCAGCAGGACAGGGGGGTTCGATGAGCAGTTCTTC. Its translation is CASRTGGFDEQFF. This chain links TRBV28 with TRBJ2-1, with 9 positions matching TRBD1. CDR3 length equals 13 residues. Germline CDR1 reads MDHEN; CDR2 reads SYDVKM. The junction had 5 bases not matched to a gene; V was cut back by 6 bases and J by 8 bases.

In the case of this clonotype: A read error may be the cause here, since a much bigger clone is one base away. Here the CDR3 omits its conserved ending phenylalanine or tryptophan, so a read error is the likely source. The chain recombines TRBV11-2 with TRBJ2-2, with 9 nucleotides matching TRBD1. Losses at the gene ends were 0 bases for V and 0 bases for J; bases not matched to a gene: 2. CDR3 length: 17 amino acids. Germline CDR1 and CDR2: SGHAT and FQNNGV. CDR3 loop: CASSLDWTGANTGELFL. The CDR3 DNA is TGTGCCAGCAGCTTAGATTGGACAGGGGCGAACACCGGGGAGCTGTTTTTG.

This clonotype came up a few times. The J gene is TRBJ2-7, the V gene TRBV10-3; D perhaps matches TRBD2 (6 bases). V lost 9 bases and J 6 bases, leaving 21 bases between the germline ends. The length of the CDR3 is 14 residues. The germline gives CDR1 ENHRY, CDR2 SYGVKD. CDR3 sequence: CAISSGTRGIEQYF. CDR3 DNA: TGTGCCATAAGCTCCGGGACCCGCGGGATCGAGCAGTACTTC.

Here the CDR3 reads CASSYGVTQPSNQPQHF. CDR3 DNA: TGTGCCAGCAGTTACGGTGTGACCCAACCTAGCAATCAGCCCCAGCATTTT. The V gene is TRBV6-2 or TRBV6-3, the J gene TRBJ1-5, with no clear D. This CDR3 is 17 amino acids long. V lost 2 bases to trimming and J lost 0 bases, with 14 bases between them. CDR1 is MNHEY and CDR2 is SVGEGT in the germline V gene.